A selection of T cell receptor beta chains follows, all from one sample in a study of T-cell memory formation after mild COVID-19. TCRdb reanalysed the 5' RACE reads using MiXCR and keeps one entry per CDR3 protein. Here the sample spans 400,000 to 550,000 distinct CDR3 sequences, roughly 25% being singletons. Source material: PBMCs or a T cell subset sorted from them (not recorded which). Receptors were obtained from an adult woman who had mild COVID-19 (a few samples of this study predate the infection). Cell type and time point are not known. Each CDR3 is given with its conserved first and last residue. Fields, in order: D gene, J gene, V gene, clone size, CDR3 protein, CDR3 DNA. A D gene is named only where the DNA matches it firmly. Some rows have no size entry. The others give once, few or many, or a class for an expanded clone.

>TRBD1|TRBJ1-5|TRBV5-1|.
CASSPGTGGFQPQHF
TGCGCCAGCAGCCCCGGGACAGGGGGGTTTCAGCCCCAGCATTTT
>.|TRBJ2-7|TRBV2|.
CASSVPTLPDSRDDEQYF
TGTGCCAGCAGTGTCCCCACTCTCCCGGACTCTCGGGACGACGAGCAGTACTTC
>.|TRBJ1-4|TRBV12-3/TRBV12-4|few
CASSLARSLGEKLFF
TGTGCCAGCAGTTTAGCGCGCAGTCTAGGTGAAAAACTGTTTTTT
>TRBD1|TRBJ2-4|TRBV20-1|.
CSARVLGQGAKNIQYF
TGCAGTGCTAGAGTTCTGGGACAGGGAGCCAAAAACATTCAGTACTTC
>.|TRBJ1-1|TRBV7-2|.
CASSLSSGLNTEAFF
TGTGCCAGCAGCTTATCGTCTGGCCTGAACACTGAAGCTTTCTTT
>.|TRBJ2-7|TRBV4-1|few
CASSTTGPYEQYF
TGCGCCAGCAGCACCACCGGGCCTTACGAGCAGTACTTC
>.|TRBJ2-3|TRBV20-1|many
CSARNRRVGGTDTQYF
TGCAGTGCTAGAAATCGGCGGGTGGGGGGCACAGATACGCAGTATTTT
>TRBD1|TRBJ2-7|TRBV2|.
CASKASYGTGRYEQYF
TGTGCCAGCAAAGCCAGCTACGGGACAGGACGGTACGAGCAGTACTTC
>TRBD1|TRBJ2-7|TRBV19|.
CATTDRPFAEQYF
TGTGCCACCACGGACAGGCCCTTCGCCGAGCAGTACTTC
>.|TRBJ1-1|TRBV12-3/TRBV12-4|.
CASRYPGSPEAFF
TGTGCCAGCAGGTATCCTGGGAGCCCTGAAGCTTTCTTT
>TRBD1|TRBJ1-2|TRBV3-1|.
CASSGRRDRGPHIGGYTF
TGTGCCAGCAGCGGGAGGAGGGACAGGGGGCCGCATATTGGTGGCTACACCTTC
>.|TRBJ1-1|TRBV5-1|many
CASSLEGNTEAFF
TGTGCCAGCAGCTTAGAGGGGAACACTGAAGCTTTCTTT
>.|TRBJ2-2|TRBV20-1|few
CSASDPSGNTGELFF
TGCAGTGCCTCGGACCCTAGTGGGAACACCGGGGAGCTGTTTTTT
>TRBD1|TRBJ2-5|TRBV12-3/TRBV12-4|few
CASSPRDRGETQYF
TGTGCCAGCAGTCCCCGGGACAGGGGAGAGACCCAGTACTTC
>.|TRBJ2-3|TRBV6-2/TRBV6-3|.
CASSSLGRTDTQYF
TGTGCCAGCAGCTCCCTGGGTAGGACAGATACGCAGTATTTT
>.|TRBJ1-3|TRBV30|.
CAWSRQAHSGNTIYF
TGTGCCTGGAGTCGGCAGGCTCACTCTGGAAACACCATATATTTT
>TRBD2|TRBJ2-1|TRBV7-9|few
CASSLRGVNEQFF
TGTGCCAGCAGCTTACGGGGGGTTAATGAGCAGTTCTTC
>.|TRBJ1-1|TRBV24-1|.
CATSDWRGTEAFF
TGTGCCACCAGTGATTGGAGGGGCACTGAAGCTTTCTTT
>.|TRBJ2-3|TRBV20-1|few
CSARRTDTQYF
TGCAGTGCTAGAAGAACAGATACGCAGTATTTT
>.|TRBJ1-1|TRBV3-1|few
CASSQGEAGNTEAFF
TGTGCCAGCAGCCAAGGAGAGGCGGGGAACACTGAAGCTTTCTTT
>TRBD1|TRBJ1-3|TRBV6-5|few
CASRIAGTAESGNTIYF
TGTGCCAGCAGAATCGCCGGGACAGCTGAATCTGGAAACACCATATATTTT
>.|TRBJ2-7|TRBV29-1|many
CSVLLAYEQYF
TGCAGCGTCCTGCTAGCCTACGAGCAGTACTTC
>TRBD1|TRBJ2-7|TRBV7-8|.
CASSGGQGLFGEQYF
TGTGCCAGCAGCGGGGGACAGGGGCTATTTGGCGAGCAGTACTTC
>.|TRBJ1-1|TRBV11-2|few
CASSPGALRGNTEAFF
TGTGCCAGCAGCCCCGGGGCCCTCCGGGGGAACACTGAAGCTTTCTTT
>.|TRBJ1-2|TRBV20-1|.
CSARAPSGAPPYGYTF
TGCAGTGCTAGAGCCCCATCAGGAGCCCCTCCCTATGGCTACACCTTC
>.|TRBJ2-7|TRBV6-2/TRBV6-3|.
CASIRDTGMYEQYF
TGTGCCAGCATCCGGGACACCGGAATGTACGAGCAGTACTTC
>.|TRBJ2-3|TRBV7-8|.
CASSSGRFGDTQYF
TGTGCCAGCAGCTCCGGACGGTTTGGAGATACGCAGTATTTT
>TRBD1|TRBJ2-1|TRBV7-3|few
CASSLTSGTGNEQFF
TGTGCCAGCAGCTTAACTTCCGGGACAGGGAATGAGCAGTTCTTC
>.|TRBJ1-6|TRBV12-3/TRBV12-4|.
CASIRGNSPLHF
TGTGCCAGCATTCGGGGGAATTCACCCCTCCACTTT
>.|TRBJ2-3|TRBV9|.
CASSVVATDTQYF
TGTGCCAGCAGCGTAGTAGCCACAGATACGCAGTATTTT
>.|TRBJ2-2|TRBV29-1|.
CTGGMNTGELFF
TGCACCGGGGGCATGAACACCGGGGAGCTGTTTTTT
>.|TRBJ2-5|TRBV11-2|few
CASSSGGVVGKETQYF
TGTGCCAGCAGCTCGGGCGGTGTGGTGGGGAAAGAGACCCAGTACTTC
>TRBD1|TRBJ1-1|TRBV20-1|few
CSVLPTGGYNAEAFF
TGCAGTGTCCTACCGACAGGGGGTTATAACGCTGAAGCTTTCTTT
>.|TRBJ2-1|TRBV15|.
CATSRDPQAIRGNEQFF
TGTGCCACCAGCAGAGATCCCCAGGCCATTCGGGGCAATGAGCAGTTCTTC
>TRBD2|TRBJ2-7|TRBV5-1|.
CASSLGLAGGPAYEQYF
TGCGCCAGCAGCTTGGGACTAGCGGGAGGGCCGGCCTACGAGCAGTACTTC
>.|TRBJ1-1|TRBV12-3/TRBV12-4|.
CASWGIGSNTEAFF
TGTGCCAGCTGGGGCATTGGGTCGAACACTGAAGCTTTCTTT
>TRBD1|TRBJ2-3|TRBV29-1|.
CSVPQGEDTQYF
TGCAGCGTACCACAGGGGGAGGATACGCAGTATTTT
>TRBD1|TRBJ2-2|TRBV19|.
CASSMGQGILNTGELFF
TGTGCCAGTAGTATGGGACAGGGCATCCTGAACACCGGGGAGCTGTTTTTT
>.|TRBJ1-2|TRBV12-3/TRBV12-4|.
CASSFTVNYGYTF
TGTGCCAGCAGTTTTACAGTCAACTATGGCTACACCTTC